Listed here are 6 T cell receptor beta chains from one sample, sequenced in a study of CD8+ T cells in alopecia areata (dated by TCRdb to between 2018 and 2020). To prepare the library, the immunoSEQ multiplex PCR assay was applied. To provide template for TCR sequencing, every sample had RNA extracted and reverse transcribed into cDNA. The table was pulled from immuneACCESS by TCRdb, which kept in-frame rearrangements only. Such tables lose some clones; where checked, under half of the loss comes from unresolved V genes, and the rest has no known cause. Counted in this sample were more than 95,000 clones; around 38% of them appeared once. Approximately 1.5% of the sample is in the top ten clones. Sequenced input: CD4+ T cells sorted from blood. The receptors stem from a human donor with alopecia areata.

This clone was seen only a few times. This chain uses TRBV18 with TRBJ1-5; D unclear. This CDR3 comprises 15 residues. Trimming left V 3 bases short and J 1 base short, with 10 bases between. Per the germline V gene, CDR1 is KGHSH and CDR2 is LQKENI. As DNA, the CDR3 is TGTGCCAGCTCACCGGAGTCGGCCAGCAATCAGCCCCAGCATTTT. The encoded protein is CASSPESASNQPQHF. Variable domain in full (rest from reference TRBV18 and TRBJ1-5): NAGVMQNPRHLVRRRGQEARLRCSPMKGHSHVYWYRQLPEEGLKFMVYLQKENIIDESGMPKERFSAEFPKEGPSILRIQQVVRGDSAAYFCASSPESASNQPQHFGDGTRLSIL.

The chain combines TRBV6-5 with TRBJ2-4; 7 bases align to TRBD2. The CDR3 length is 15 residues. Germline CDR1 and CDR2: MNHEY and SVGAGI. The V and J ends lost 5 bases and 2 bases, in that order; junction bases with no gene match: 6. The DNA of the CDR3 is TGTGCCAGCAGTCGGGGGAGGGCCACCAAAAACATTCAGTACTTC. As protein: CASSRGRATKNIQYF.

In its sample, this clone was seen a few times. This chain uses TRBV30 with TRBJ2-1; D not resolved. Between the trimmed V and J ends, which lost 0 bases and 3 bases, there was a span of 6 bases. Germline V gives CDR1 GTSNPN, CDR2 SVGIG (reference sequence). The CDR3 loop spans 13 amino acids. The DNA of the CDR3 is TGTGCCTGGAGTGTAGCAGTCTACAATGAGCAGTTCTTC. Its protein product is CAWSVAVYNEQFF.

The chain employs TRBV30 and TRBJ2-2; a possible D gene is TRBD2 (6 bases). The V and J ends lost 2 bases and 5 bases respectively, with 9 bases between them. CDR3 length: 13 residues. CDR1 is GTSNPN and CDR2 is SVGIG in the germline V gene (reference sequence). The CDR3 coding sequence is TGTGCCTGGAGTCAACGGGGGACCGGGGAGCTGTTTTTT. This gives the protein CAWSQRGTGELFF.

This sequence joins TRBV27 and TRBJ2-7; D tentatively fits TRBD1 or TRBD2 (5 bases each). With 3 bases removed from V and 0 bases from J, the gap between germline ends came to 12 bases. Germline-derived CDR1 and CDR2 are MNHEY and SMNVEV (reference sequence). This CDR3 has 15 residues. This CDR3 is CASSLGRVSSYEQYF. The CDR3 region has the DNA TGTGCCAGCAGTTTGGGACGGGTGAGCTCCTACGAGCAGTACTTC.

A few counts support this clone. This sequence joins TRBV4-2 and TRBJ1-1, with D unresolved. V lost 0 bases, J lost 5 bases, and 13 bases lay in between. CDR3 length: 15 amino acids. The V gene's germline CDR1 is LGHNA and CDR2 YNFKEQ. The CDR3 is CASSQDGRGGTEAFF. DNA for the CDR3: TGTGCCAGCAGCCAAGATGGGCGGGGAGGGACTGAAGCTTTCTTT.